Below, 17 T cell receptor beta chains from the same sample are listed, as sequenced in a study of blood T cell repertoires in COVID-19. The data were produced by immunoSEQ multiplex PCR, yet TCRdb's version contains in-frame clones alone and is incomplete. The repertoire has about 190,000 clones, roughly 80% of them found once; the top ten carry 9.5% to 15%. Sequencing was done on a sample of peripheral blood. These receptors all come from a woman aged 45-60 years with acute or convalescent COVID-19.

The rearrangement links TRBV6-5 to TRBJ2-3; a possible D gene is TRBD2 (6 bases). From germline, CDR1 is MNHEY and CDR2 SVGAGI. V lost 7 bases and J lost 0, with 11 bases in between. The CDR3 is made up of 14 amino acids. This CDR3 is CASTLSGSTDTQYF. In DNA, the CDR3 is TGTGCCAGCACCCTTAGCGGAAGCACAGATACGCAGTATTTT.

The CDR3 region is CASSPRYNEQFF. Written as DNA, the CDR3 is TGTGCCAGCAGTCCCCGCTACAATGAGCAGTTCTTC. This sequence joins TRBV12-3 or TRBV12-4 and TRBJ2-1, with no clear D. This CDR3 spans 12 amino acids. Trimming took off 5 bases at V and 3 bases at J, with 5 bases between the two ends.

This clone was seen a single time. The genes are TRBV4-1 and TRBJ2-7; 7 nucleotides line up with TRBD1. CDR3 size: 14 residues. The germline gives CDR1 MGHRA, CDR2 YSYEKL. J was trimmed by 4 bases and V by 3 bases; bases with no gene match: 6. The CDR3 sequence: CASSQGTVVYEQYF. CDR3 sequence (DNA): TGCGCCAGCAGCCAGGGGACAGTAGTTTACGAGCAGTACTTC.

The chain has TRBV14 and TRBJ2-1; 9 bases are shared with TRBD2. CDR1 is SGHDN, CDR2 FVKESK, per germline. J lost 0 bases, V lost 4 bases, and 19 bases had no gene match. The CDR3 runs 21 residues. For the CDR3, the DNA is TGTGCCAGCAGCCTCCTTGAAAGGGCGAGCGGGGGGCTAAGCTCCTACAATGAGCAGTTCTTC. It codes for CASSLLERASGGLSSYNEQFF.

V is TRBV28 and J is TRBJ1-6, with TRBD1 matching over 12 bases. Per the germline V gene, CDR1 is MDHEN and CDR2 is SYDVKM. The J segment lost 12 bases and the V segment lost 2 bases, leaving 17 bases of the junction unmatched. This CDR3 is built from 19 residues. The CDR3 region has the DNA TGTGCCAGCAGTTTAAGTTCGCCGGGACAGGGGGCTTCTCGGTTACCCCTCCACTTT. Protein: CASSLSSPGQGASRLPLHF.

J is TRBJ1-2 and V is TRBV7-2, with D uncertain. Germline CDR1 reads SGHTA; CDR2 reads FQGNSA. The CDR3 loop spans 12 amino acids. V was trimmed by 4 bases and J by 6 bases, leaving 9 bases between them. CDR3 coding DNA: TGTGCCAGCAGCTCCCACACAGATGGCTACACCTTC. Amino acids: CASSSHTDGYTF.

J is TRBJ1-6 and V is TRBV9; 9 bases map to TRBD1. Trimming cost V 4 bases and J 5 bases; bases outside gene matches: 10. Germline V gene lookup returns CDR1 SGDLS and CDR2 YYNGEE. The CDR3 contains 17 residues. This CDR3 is CASSSRTGVAHNSPLHF. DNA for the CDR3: TGTGCCAGCAGCTCGCGGACAGGGGTAGCCCATAATTCACCCCTCCACTTT.

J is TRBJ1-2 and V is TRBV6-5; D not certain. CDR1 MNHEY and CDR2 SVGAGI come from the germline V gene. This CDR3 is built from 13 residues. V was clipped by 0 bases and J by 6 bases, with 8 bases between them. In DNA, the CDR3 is TGTGCCAGCAGTTACTCTTGGAGAGATGGCTACACCTTC. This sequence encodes CASSYSWRDGYTF.

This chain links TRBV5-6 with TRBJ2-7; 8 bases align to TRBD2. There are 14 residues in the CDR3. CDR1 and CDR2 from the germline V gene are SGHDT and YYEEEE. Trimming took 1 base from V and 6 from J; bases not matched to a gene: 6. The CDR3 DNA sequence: TGTGCCAGCAGCTTGCGGGAGGGCCGCCCCGAGCAGTACTTC. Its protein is CASSLREGRPEQYF.

DNA of the CDR3: TGTGCCAGCGGTCCTGGGACTAGCGTGACAGATACGCAGTATTTT. It translates to CASGPGTSVTDTQYF. The J gene is TRBJ2-3, the V gene TRBV7-9; 10 bases agree with TRBD2. CDR1 is SEHNR and CDR2 is FQNEAQ in the germline V gene (reference sequence). V was clipped by 8 bases and J by 3 bases; unmatched bases: 8. This CDR3 contains 15 residues.

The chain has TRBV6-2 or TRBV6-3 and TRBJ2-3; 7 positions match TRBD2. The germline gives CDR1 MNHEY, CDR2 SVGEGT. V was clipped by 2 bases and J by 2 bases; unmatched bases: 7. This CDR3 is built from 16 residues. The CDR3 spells CASSYGSGGLTDTQYF. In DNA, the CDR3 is TGTGCCAGCAGTTACGGGTCGGGGGGACTCACAGATACGCAGTATTTT.

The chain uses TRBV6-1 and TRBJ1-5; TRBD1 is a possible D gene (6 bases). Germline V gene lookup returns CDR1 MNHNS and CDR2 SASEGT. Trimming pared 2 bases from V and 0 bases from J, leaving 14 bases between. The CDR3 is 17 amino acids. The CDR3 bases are TGTGCCAGCAGTGAACTCCAGGGGTTGAATAGCAATCAGCCCCAGCATTTT. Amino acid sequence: CASSELQGLNSNQPQHF.

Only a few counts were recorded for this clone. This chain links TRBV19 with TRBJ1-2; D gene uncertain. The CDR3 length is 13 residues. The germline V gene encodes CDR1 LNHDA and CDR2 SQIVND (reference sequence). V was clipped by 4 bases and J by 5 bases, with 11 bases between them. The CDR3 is CASSTLGYYGYTF. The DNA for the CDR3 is TGTGCCAGTAGTACCCTGGGCTATTATGGCTACACCTTC.

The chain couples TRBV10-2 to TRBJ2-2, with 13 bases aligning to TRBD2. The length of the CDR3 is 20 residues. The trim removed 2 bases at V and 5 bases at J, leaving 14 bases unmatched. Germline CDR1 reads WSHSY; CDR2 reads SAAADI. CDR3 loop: CASSEGGGLAGRLGTGELFF. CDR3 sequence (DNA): TGCGCCAGCAGTGAGGGGGGGGGACTAGCGGGACGCTTGGGGACCGGGGAGCTGTTTTTT.

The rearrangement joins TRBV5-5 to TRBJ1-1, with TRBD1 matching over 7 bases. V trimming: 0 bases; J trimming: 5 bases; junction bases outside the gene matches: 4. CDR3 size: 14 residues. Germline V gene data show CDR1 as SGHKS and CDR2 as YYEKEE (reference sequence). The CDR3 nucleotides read TGTGCCAGCAGCTTGGGAGGGGGCTATACTGAAGCTTTCTTT. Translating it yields CASSLGGGYTEAFF.

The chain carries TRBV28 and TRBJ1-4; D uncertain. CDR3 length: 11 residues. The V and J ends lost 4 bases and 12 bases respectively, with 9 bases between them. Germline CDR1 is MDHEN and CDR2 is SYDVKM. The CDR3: CASSWRGELFF. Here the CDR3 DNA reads TGTGCCAGCAGTTGGAGAGGAGAACTGTTTTTT.

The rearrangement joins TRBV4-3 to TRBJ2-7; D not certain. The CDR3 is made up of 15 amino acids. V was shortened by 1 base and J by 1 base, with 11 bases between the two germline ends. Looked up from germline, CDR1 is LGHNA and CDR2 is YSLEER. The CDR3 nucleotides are TGCGCCAGCAGCCAAGGAGCGTACCAATCCTACGAGCAGTACTTC. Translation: CASSQGAYQSYEQYF.